The clone carrying this T cell receptor beta chain was recorded many times. What it binds is unknown. Specified time point: sample taken at primary tumor resection. Whole RNA obtained from tumor, nontumor lung or frozen PBMC underwent sequencing without sorting. MiXCR was run by TCRdb on the 5' RACE reads, yielding one entry per CDR3 protein. Of 4,500 to 5,500 distinct CDR3 sequences detected, roughly 9% appear once; the ten largest clones hold about a quarter. These data come from a study of spatial heterogeneity in lung cancer. Findings and caveats of the study: How many expanded intratumoral alpha and beta TCRs were present tracked the tumor mutation count, which was a count of nonsynonymous mutations.

Source: lung tumor tissue, taken at surgery. This TCR was recovered from a female donor with early-stage non-small cell lung cancer.

In DNA, the CDR3 is TGCAGTGCTAGTCGGGCAGGGTGGGGTGAGCAGTTCTTC. Its translation is CSASRAGWGEQFF. The chain joins TRBV20-1 to TRBJ2-1; tentative D call: TRBD1 (5 bases). There are 13 residues in the CDR3. The V gene's germline CDR1 is DFQATT and CDR2 SNEGSKA (reference sequence). V was clipped by 3 bases and J by 9 bases, with 15 bases between them.